This is a list of T cell receptor beta chains from one sample in a study of T cell repertoires in cytomegalovirus infection. TCRdb reprocessed the reads with MiXCR, giving one entry per CDR3 protein. The table has approximately 630,000 distinct CDR3 sequences, more than 20% seen once. What was sequenced was CD8+ T cells from PBMCs. These receptors were collected from a human donor in good health (CMV status not recorded). Some clones in this sample may be carry-over from other donors' samples. The CDR3 runs from the conserved cysteine through the conserved F or W. Fields, in order: J gene, D gene, clone size, V gene, CDR3 DNA, CDR3 protein. D genes are given only for firm matches. A row's size may be missing; if present it is once, few, many or a size class.

>TRBJ1-5|NA|NA|TRBV7-9
TGTGCCAGCAGCTTAGCGGGTTCAAGTCAGCCCCAGCATTTT
CASSLAGSSQPQHF
>TRBJ2-1|TRBD2|NA|TRBV7-9
TGTGCCAGCAGCTTCTCTGGCGGGGGGAAGAACAATGAGCAGTTCTTC
CASSFSGGGKNNEQFF
>TRBJ2-1|NA|NA|TRBV29-1
TGCAGCGGTGGCAGGGTGAACAATGAGCAGTTCTTC
CSGGRVNNEQFF
>TRBJ1-4|TRBD1|NA|TRBV7-6
TGTGCCAGCAGCTCCGGGACAGTTGAAAAACTGTTTTTT
CASSSGTVEKLFF
>TRBJ1-6|TRBD1|few|TRBV5-6
TGTGCCAGCAGCGGCGGGACAGGATCACCCCTCCACTTT
CASSGGTGSPLHF
>TRBJ2-5|NA|once|TRBV10-3
TGTACCATCAGCCCTGCGGGTCAAGAGACCCAGTACTTC
CTISPAGQETQYF
>TRBJ2-7|TRBD1|many|TRBV7-6
TGTGCCAGCAGCGCAAGACAGGGTTACGAGCAGTACTTC
CASSARQGYEQYF
>TRBJ2-3|NA|NA|TRBV12-3/TRBV12-4
TGTGCCAACAGTTTTGTACTGACAGCGCAGTATTTT
CANSFVLTAQYF
>TRBJ1-1|NA|many|TRBV7-3
TGTGCCAGCAGCTTAAAGGGCAGGGGTGCTACTGAAGCTTTCTTT
CASSLKGRGATEAFF
>TRBJ2-1|TRBD2|many|TRBV19
TGTGCCAGTAGTCCATACACTAGCGGGGGGCCGGGTGAGCAGTTCTTC
CASSPYTSGGPGEQFF
>TRBJ2-7|NA|few|TRBV7-6
TGTGCCAGCAGTCCAAGCGGACAGTTGTACGAGCAGTACTTC
CASSPSGQLYEQYF
>TRBJ2-3|TRBD2|many|TRBV7-8
TGTGCCAGCAGCCACGGACTAGCGGGGGGGACAGATACGCAGTATTTT
CASSHGLAGGTDTQYF
>TRBJ1-1|NA|NA|TRBV5-5
TGTGCCAGCGGCGGAGGGTCCGGGGATGAAGCTTTCTTT
CASGGGSGDEAFF
>TRBJ1-1|TRBD1|NA|TRBV24-1
TGTGCCACCAGTGACACAGGGGGAACTGAAGCTTTCTTT
CATSDTGGTEAFF
>TRBJ2-1|NA|NA|TRBV10-3
TGTGCCATCAGTGGTGATCCGAGGTCCTACAATGAGCAGTTCTTC
CAISGDPRSYNEQFF
>TRBJ2-7|TRBD1|few|TRBV5-1
TGCGCCAGCACCGACCCGGACAGGGGGGACTACGAGCAGTACTTC
CASTDPDRGDYEQYF
>TRBJ1-1|NA|few|TRBV20-1
TGCAGTGCTCAGAGTAGGGGAAACACTGAAGCTTTCTTT
CSAQSRGNTEAFF
>TRBJ2-2|TRBD1|few|TRBV12-3/TRBV12-4
TGTGCCAGCAGCTCCTGGGGACAGGACACCGGGGAGCTGTTTTTT
CASSSWGQDTGELFF
>TRBJ1-1|NA|NA|TRBV14
TGTGCCAGCAGCCAAGCTAAACGAGGGGAAGCTTTCTTT
CASSQAKRGEAFF
>TRBJ1-1|NA|many|TRBV2
TGTGCCAGCAGTGAACATCTGGGGCCGAACACTGAAGCTTTCTTT
CASSEHLGPNTEAFF
>TRBJ2-5|TRBD1|NA|TRBV7-7
TGTGCTAGCAGCCAATTTTCGGACAGGTTCGAGACCCAGTACTTC
CASSQFSDRFETQYF
>TRBJ2-1|TRBD2|many|TRBV7-8
TGTGCCAGCAGCCCCTCAGAGCGGGGGGGGTACAATGAGCAGTTCTTC
CASSPSERGGYNEQFF
>TRBJ2-5|NA|few|TRBV7-9
TGTGCCAGCAGCTTATCATTTGGCAGGGCAGGCCAAGAGACCCAGTACTTC
CASSLSFGRAGQETQYF
>TRBJ2-7|TRBD1|many|TRBV15
TGTGCCACCAGCAGATCAGACCGCAGGGGGCCTTGGTTCGAGCAGTACTTC
CATSRSDRRGPWFEQYF
>TRBJ1-6|NA|many|TRBV7-6
TGTGCCAGCAGCCGGCGCACCGGGGACTCCTATAATTCACCCCTCCACTTT
CASSRRTGDSYNSPLHF
>TRBJ2-2|TRBD1|few|TRBV6-1
TGTGCCAGCAGGGGGACAGGGGTGAACACCGGGGAGCTGTTTTTT
CASRGTGVNTGELFF
>TRBJ2-2|NA|NA|TRBV6-5
TGTGCCAGCAGTTACTCGGTACAGGGTCGGCAGGACACCGGGGAGCTGTTTTTT
CASSYSVQGRQDTGELFF
>TRBJ1-2|NA|few|TRBV20-1
TGCAGTGCTTTGGACGGACAGCACTATGGCTACACCTTC
CSALDGQHYGYTF
>TRBJ2-1|TRBD2|NA|TRBV20-1
TGCAGTGCGAGAAGACTAGCGGGGGGCCCCTGGCACTCCTACAATGAGCAGTTCTTC
CSARRLAGGPWHSYNEQFF
>TRBJ1-5|TRBD1|NA|TRBV29-1
TGCAGCGCTAAGACAGGGGGGATCAATCAGCCCCAGCATTTT
CSAKTGGINQPQHF
>TRBJ1-2|NA|few|TRBV20-1
TGCAGTGAAAGAAGGAGAGGGTATGGCTACACCTTC
CSERRRGYGYTF
>TRBJ1-1|NA|once|TRBV2
TGTGCCAGCAGTGCCCTGGGGCATGAGATTATGAACACTGAAGCTTTCTTT
CASSALGHEIMNTEAFF
>TRBJ1-1|NA|many|TRBV7-9
TGTGCCAGCAGCTTTTTTGACTCGGACACTGAAGCTTTCTTT
CASSFFDSDTEAFF
>TRBJ2-1|NA|NA|TRBV3-1
TGTGCCAGCAGCCAAGTGCGGGACTCCTACAATGAGCAGTTCTTC
CASSQVRDSYNEQFF
>TRBJ2-3|NA|NA|TRBV7-8
TGTGCCAGCACAACCTTGCCCAGGATGTTTGATACGCAGTATTTT
CASTTLPRMFDTQYF
>TRBJ2-5|NA|NA|TRBV7-9
TGTGCCAGCAGCCTCCCCCTAGAGGAGACCCAGTACTTC
CASSLPLEETQYF
>TRBJ2-1|TRBD1|NA|TRBV6-5
TGTGCCAGCAGTTCCTACGGGACAGAGTCCTACAATGAGCAGTTCTTC
CASSSYGTESYNEQFF
>TRBJ2-7|NA|few|TRBV29-1
TGCAGCGTTGAGGCTAGCGAGACCTACGAGCAGTACTTC
CSVEASETYEQYF
>TRBJ2-2|NA|NA|TRBV29-1
TGCAGCGTTGCCCGCCCAAACACCGGGGAGCTGTTTTTT
CSVARPNTGELFF
>TRBJ2-2|TRBD2|many|TRBV7-2
TGTGCCAGCAGCCCTTTGAGCGGGGGTTTCATCTTTAACACCGGGGAGCTGTTTTTT
CASSPLSGGFIFNTGELFF
>TRBJ2-7|NA|NA|TRBV25-1
TGTGCCAGCAGAGGTCTCTCGGAGGGGTCCTACGAGCAGTACTTC
CASRGLSEGSYEQYF
>TRBJ2-2|NA|NA|TRBV12-3/TRBV12-4
TGTGCCAGCGTCGGGGGGCCGAACACCGGGGAGCTGTTTTTT
CASVGGPNTGELFF
>TRBJ1-5|NA|few|TRBV7-6
TGTGCCAGCAGCTTAAATCCAGGCGGGGGGACTAGCAATCAGCCCCAGCATTTT
CASSLNPGGGTSNQPQHF
>TRBJ2-5|NA|few|TRBV7-9
TGTGCCAGCAGCGAACTAATCCAAGAGACCCAGTACTTC
CASSELIQETQYF
>TRBJ2-1|NA|NA|TRBV24-1
TGTGCCACCAGTGATTTGTCCCCGACAGGAACGAAGTTCTTC
CATSDLSPTGTKFF
>TRBJ1-5|NA|NA|TRBV7-2
TGTGCCAGCAGCCTTATTGACGGAGATCAGCCCCAGCATTTT
CASSLIDGDQPQHF
>TRBJ1-4|TRBD1|few|TRBV29-1
TGCAGCGCTACAGGGGGCTTAGGGGAAAAACTGTTTTTT
CSATGGLGEKLFF
>TRBJ1-5|NA|NA|TRBV20-1
TGCAGTGCTAGTTCTCAGGGGTATGTTTATAGCAATCAGCCCCAGCATTTT
CSASSQGYVYSNQPQHF
>TRBJ1-1|NA|few|TRBV6-2/TRBV6-3
TGTGCCAGCAGTTATCGCGCGGACATGAACACTGAAGCTTTCTTT
CASSYRADMNTEAFF
>TRBJ2-1|TRBD2|many|TRBV7-2
TGTGCCAGCAGCTTTGTGGCGGGGGGCTCCTACAATGAGCAGTTCTTC
CASSFVAGGSYNEQFF
>TRBJ1-3|NA|NA|TRBV28
TGTGCCAACAGCTTTGACCCACGCTCTGGAAACACCATATATTTT
CANSFDPRSGNTIYF
>TRBJ2-1|TRBD2|NA|TRBV9
TGTGCCAGCAGCCCCCATTTGGGAGCGGGGGGGCCTGAGCAGTTCTTC
CASSPHLGAGGPEQFF
>TRBJ2-3|TRBD2|NA|TRBV2
TGTGCCAGCAGTGACGGACTAGCGGGGGCCCTTAGCACAGATACGCAGTATTTT
CASSDGLAGALSTDTQYF